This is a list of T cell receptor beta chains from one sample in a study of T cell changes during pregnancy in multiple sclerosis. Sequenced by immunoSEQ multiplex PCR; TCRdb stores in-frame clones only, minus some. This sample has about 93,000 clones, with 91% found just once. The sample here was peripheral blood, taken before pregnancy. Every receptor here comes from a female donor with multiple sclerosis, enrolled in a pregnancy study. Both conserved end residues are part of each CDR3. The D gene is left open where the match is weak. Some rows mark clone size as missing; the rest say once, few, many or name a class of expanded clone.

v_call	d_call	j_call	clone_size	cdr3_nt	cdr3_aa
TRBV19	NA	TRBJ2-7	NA	TGTGCCAGTAGTATGAGGGTCGACTACGAGCAGTACTTC	CASSMRVDYEQYF
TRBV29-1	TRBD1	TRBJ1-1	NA	TGCAGCGCCAAGAAGGGATGGACAGGGGGCCCTGAAGCTTTCTTT	CSAKKGWTGGPEAFF
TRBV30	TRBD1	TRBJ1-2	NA	TGTGCCTGGAGTCGTGGACAGGGGAATGTTTTGAATGGCTACACCTTC	CAWSRGQGNVLNGYTF
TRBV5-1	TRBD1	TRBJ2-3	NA	TGCGCCAGCAGCTTGGGGGGGACAGGGTCAGATACGCAGTATTTT	CASSLGGTGSDTQYF
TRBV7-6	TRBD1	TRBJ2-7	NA	TGTGCCAGCAGCTTAGGGGTCCCGGGACAGGGGGCAAGCTCCTACGAGCAGTACTTC	CASSLGVPGQGASSYEQYF
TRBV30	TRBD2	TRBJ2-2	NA	TGTGCCGGCGGGAGGATGAACACCGGGGAGCTGTTTTTT	CAGGRMNTGELFF
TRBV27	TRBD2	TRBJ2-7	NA	TGTGCCAGCATCCTACTCCCCGTCGGGGATAGCGGGAGCTACGAGCAGTACTTC	CASILLPVGDSGSYEQYF
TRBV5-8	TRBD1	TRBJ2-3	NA	TGTGCCAGCAGCTTAGGACAGGGATGGTACACAGATACGCAGTATTTT	CASSLGQGWYTDTQYF
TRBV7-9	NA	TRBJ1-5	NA	TGTGCCAGCAGCTTAGGGGCAGGTAGTCGCAATCAGCCCCAGCATTTT	CASSLGAGSRNQPQHF
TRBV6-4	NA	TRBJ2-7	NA	TGTGCCAGCAGTGATTTCCCGCCGCTACGGTCCTACGAGCAGTACTTC	CASSDFPPLRSYEQYF
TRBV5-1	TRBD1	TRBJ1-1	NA	TGCGCCAGCAGCTCAGGGGGGACAGGGCTCACTGAAGCTTTCTTT	CASSSGGTGLTEAFF
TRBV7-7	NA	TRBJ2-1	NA	TGTGCCAGCAGCCCCCTCCCAGGACTCTCTCGGGGTGAGCAGTTCTTC	CASSPLPGLSRGEQFF
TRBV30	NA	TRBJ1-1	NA	TGTGCCTGGACCCCTTGGGCCACTGAAGCTTTCTTT	CAWTPWATEAFF
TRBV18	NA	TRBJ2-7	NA	TGTGCCAGCTCACCACCGGACATCTCCTACGAGCAGTACTTC	CASSPPDISYEQYF
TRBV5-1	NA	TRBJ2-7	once	TGCGCCAGCAGCCCTGACAACCTAATACCCTACGAGCAGTACTTC	CASSPDNLIPYEQYF
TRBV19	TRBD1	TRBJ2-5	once	TGTGCCAGTAGTTTACAGGGGAGTCAGGAGACCCAGTACTTC	CASSLQGSQETQYF
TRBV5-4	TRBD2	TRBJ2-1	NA	TGTGCCAGCAGCGGGGAGACTAAAGCGGGGGGGCACTACAATGAGCAGTTCTTC	CASSGETKAGGHYNEQFF
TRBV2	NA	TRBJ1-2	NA	TGTGCCAGCAGTGAAGCTGGACTTAACTATGGCTACACCTTC	CASSEAGLNYGYTF
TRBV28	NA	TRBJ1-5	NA	TGTGCCAGCAGTTTGTCGGGGGTTGGCAATCAGCCCCAGCATTTT	CASSLSGVGNQPQHF
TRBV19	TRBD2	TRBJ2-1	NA	TGTGCCAGTAACGGAGAAGCGGGGGCGCGCAATGAGCAGTTCTTC	CASNGEAGARNEQFF
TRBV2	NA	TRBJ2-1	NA	TGTGCCAGCACCTTCGAAGGGAGGGGGAGCCACAATGAGCAGTTCTTC	CASTFEGRGSHNEQFF
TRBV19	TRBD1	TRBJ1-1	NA	TGTGCCAGTAGTGGATTACAGGGGGGGACTGAAGCTTTCTTT	CASSGLQGGTEAFF
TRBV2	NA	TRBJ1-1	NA	TGTGCCAGCAGCACCATCCAGGCACAAGCTTTCTTT	CASSTIQAQAFF
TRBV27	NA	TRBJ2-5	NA	TGTGCCAGCAGTTTATCACGGAGGTTCGAAGAGACCCAGTACTTC	CASSLSRRFEETQYF
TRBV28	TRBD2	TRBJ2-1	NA	TGTGCCAGCAGTTCTCTAGCGGCCTCCTACAATGAGCAGTTCTTC	CASSSLAASYNEQFF
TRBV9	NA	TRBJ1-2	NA	TGTGCCAGCAGCGTAGCCTCGACCAATAGGGGGTACGGCTACACCTTC	CASSVASTNRGYGYTF
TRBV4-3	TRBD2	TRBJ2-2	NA	TGCGCCAGCAGCCAAGATGCGGGGGACCACACCGGGGAGCTGTTTTTT	CASSQDAGDHTGELFF
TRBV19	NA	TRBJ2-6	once	TGTGCCAGTAGTCCCTCCGGTGGGGCCAACGTCCTGACTTTC	CASSPSGGANVLTF
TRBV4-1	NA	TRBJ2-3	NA	TGCGCCAGCAGCCAACCAAGCACAGATACGCAGTATTTT	CASSQPSTDTQYF
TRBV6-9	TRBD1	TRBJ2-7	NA	TGTGCCACTCCCTCGGACAGGGATCCTCCGCTGGCGATCTACGAGCAGTACTTC	CATPSDRDPPLAIYEQYF
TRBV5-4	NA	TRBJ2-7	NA	TGTGCCAGCAGCTCCAACCTACGAGGAGAGCAGTACTTC	CASSSNLRGEQYF
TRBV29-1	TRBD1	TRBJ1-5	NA	TGCAGCGTTGGAGGACAGGGACCAAATCAGCCCCAGCATTTT	CSVGGQGPNQPQHF
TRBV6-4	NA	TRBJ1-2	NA	TGTGCCAGCAGTGACCCCCGGACTTATGGCTACACCTTC	CASSDPRTYGYTF
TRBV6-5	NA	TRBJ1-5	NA	TGTGCCAGCAAGAAAGCCTCGGGGCCCCAGCATTTT	CASKKASGPQHF
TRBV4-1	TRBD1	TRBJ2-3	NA	TGCGCCAGCAGCCAAGGCCCGGTAGGGACAGTTAACGCAGATACGCAGTATTTT	CASSQGPVGTVNADTQYF
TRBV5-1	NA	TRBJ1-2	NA	TGCGCCAGCAGCTTGGGTGTTGGATCGGGGAGCTATGGCTACACCTTC	CASSLGVGSGSYGYTF
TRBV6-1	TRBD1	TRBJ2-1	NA	TGTGCCAGCAGTCGGGACAGGGGTAATGAGCAGTTCTTC	CASSRDRGNEQFF
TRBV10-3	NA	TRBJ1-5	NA	TGTGCCATCAGTCCCCAGGGTAAAAAGGGTCAGCCCCAGCATTTT	CAISPQGKKGQPQHF
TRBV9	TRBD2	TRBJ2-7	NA	TGTGCCAGCAGTCGTGCGGGAGAGGGGCCGTACGAGCAGTACTTC	CASSRAGEGPYEQYF
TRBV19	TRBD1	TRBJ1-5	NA	TGTGCCAGTAGTATAGAGGGGCAGGGGGGTCAGCCCCAGCATTTT	CASSIEGQGGQPQHF
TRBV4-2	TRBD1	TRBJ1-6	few	TGTGCCAGCAGCCAAGAAGGTGGGACAGGGGGGAATAGGCATTCACCCCTCCACTTT	CASSQEGGTGGNRHSPLHF
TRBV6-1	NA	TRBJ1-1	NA	TGTGCCAGCAGTGAAGCCGGAGAGAGGCCGGCTTTCTTT	CASSEAGERPAFF
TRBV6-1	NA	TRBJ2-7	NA	TGTGCCAGCAGTGATCTGACTAGGAGGTCCTACGAGCAGTACTTC	CASSDLTRRSYEQYF
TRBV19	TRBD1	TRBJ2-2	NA	TGTGCCAGTAGTATGGGACAGGGTCCCCCGAACACCGGGGAGCTGTTTTTT	CASSMGQGPPNTGELFF
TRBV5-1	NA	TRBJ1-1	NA	TGCGCCAGCAGCTTGGGGCCGCTGAACACTGAAGCTTTCTTT	CASSLGPLNTEAFF
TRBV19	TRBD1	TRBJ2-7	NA	TGTGCCAGTAGTCCCCGGGACAGATCCTACGAGCAGTACTTC	CASSPRDRSYEQYF
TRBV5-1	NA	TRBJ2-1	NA	TGCGCCAGCAGCTTCGGGGGGCCGGTTTCCTACAATGAGCAGTTCTTC	CASSFGGPVSYNEQFF
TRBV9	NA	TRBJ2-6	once	TGTGCCAGCAGCCCTTGGGGGGCTGGGGCCAACGTCCTGACTTTC	CASSPWGAGANVLTF
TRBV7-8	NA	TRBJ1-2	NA	TGTGCCAGCAGCTTAGCAGGGAGGAGAAACTATGGCTACACCTTC	CASSLAGRRNYGYTF
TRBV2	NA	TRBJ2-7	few	TGTGCCAGCAGTGGTGGGCCCTACGAGCAGTACTTC	CASSGGPYEQYF
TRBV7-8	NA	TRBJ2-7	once	TGTGCCAGCAGCTTAGACAGTGGCTACGAGCAGTACTTC	CASSLDSGYEQYF
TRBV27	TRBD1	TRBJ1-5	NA	TGTGCCAGCAGTCAGAGGGACAGGGTCGGGCCCCAGCATTTT	CASSQRDRVGPQHF
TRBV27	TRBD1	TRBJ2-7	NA	TGTGCCAGCAGTTCCCTAACCGGGACAGGGACCTACGAGCAGTACTTC	CASSSLTGTGTYEQYF